This is a list of T cell receptor beta chains from one sample in a study of blood T cells in healthy people across ages. MiXCR was run by TCRdb on the 5' RACE reads, yielding one entry per CDR3 protein. The table records approximately 1.5 million distinct CDR3 sequences, about 32% of them present only once. Sequencing was performed on blood. The receptors were gathered from a young woman in good health. Each CDR3 is given with its conserved first and last residue.

j_call v_call cdr3_aa
TRBJ2-3 TRBV6-1 CASGGLGIDTQYF
TRBJ2-3 TRBV6-6 CASSLRQATDTQYF
TRBJ1-2 TRBV10-3 CVTRDSEGGGYTF
TRBJ2-5 TRBV12-3/TRBV12-4 CASSWRGTSRETQYF
. TRBV6-1 CASSPPSLRHEQYF
TRBJ1-2 TRBV29-1 CSVWGGQDHYGYTF
TRBJ2-1 TRBV6-1 CASSESDGAPRDNEQFF
TRBJ2-1 TRBV27 CASSKLAGGKDNEQFF
TRBJ2-7 TRBV20-1 CSALGLDAYEQYF
TRBJ2-1 TRBV11-2 CASSLEASGWGEQFF
TRBJ2-5 TRBV4-2 CASSQGPSAGGQETQYF
TRBJ1-2 TRBV27 CASSPLRQGDYGYTF
TRBJ2-3 TRBV13 CASSSPRIAGGLTTQYF
TRBJ2-4 TRBV20-1 CSARSGGDIQYF
TRBJ2-1 TRBV20-1 CSARPGGLYNEQFF
TRBJ2-7 TRBV12-3/TRBV12-4 CASRLGFTYEQYF
TRBJ2-1 TRBV15 CTTSGITSGDHNGQFF
TRBJ2-1 TRBV5-1 CASSLRDREDNEQFF
TRBJ2-3 TRBV5-1 CASSLTGPPPDTQYF